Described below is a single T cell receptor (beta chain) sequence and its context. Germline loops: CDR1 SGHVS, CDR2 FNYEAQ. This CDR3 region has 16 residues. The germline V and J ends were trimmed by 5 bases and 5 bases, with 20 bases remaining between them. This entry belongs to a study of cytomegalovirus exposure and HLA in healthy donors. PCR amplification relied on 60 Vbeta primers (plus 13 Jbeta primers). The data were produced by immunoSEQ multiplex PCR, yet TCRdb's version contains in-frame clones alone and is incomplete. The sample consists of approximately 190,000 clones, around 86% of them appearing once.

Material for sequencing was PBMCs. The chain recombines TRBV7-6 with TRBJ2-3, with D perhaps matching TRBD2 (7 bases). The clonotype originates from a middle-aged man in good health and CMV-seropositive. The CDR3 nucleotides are TGTGCCAGCAGCCTCGGGCCGGGGGGCGTTAAAGATACGCAGTATTTT. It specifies CASSLGPGGVKDTQYF.